These T cell receptor beta chains were read from a single sample in a study of T cell repertoires in cytomegalovirus infection. Each CDR3 protein gets one entry after TCRdb re-called the reads with MiXCR. Here the sample spans about 890,000 distinct CDR3 sequences, approximately 33% being singletons. No antigen has been assigned to these receptors. The source material was cultured CD8+ T cells from PBMCs, sampled from culture after CMV antigen stimulation. The receptors originated from a human donor in good health (CMV status not recorded). Some clones in this sample may be carry-over from other donors' samples. Both conserved end residues are part of each CDR3. The order of the fields is J gene, V gene, D gene, clone size, CDR3 protein, CDR3 DNA. A D gene is named only where the DNA matches it firmly. Size is stated for part of the rows, as once, few or many counts, or as a class when the clone is expanded.

j_gene: TRBJ2-1; v_gene: TRBV13; d_gene: -; abundance: few; CDR3aa: CASSLREILATYNEQFF; CDR3nt: TGTGCCAGCAGCTTAAGGGAGATCCTGGCGACCTACAATGAGCAGTTCTTC
j_gene: TRBJ1-4; v_gene: TRBV19; d_gene: -; abundance: -; CDR3aa: CASSMLPGATNEKLFF; CDR3nt: TGTGCCAGTAGTATGCTACCAGGGGCAACTAATGAAAAACTGTTTTTT
j_gene: TRBJ2-2; v_gene: TRBV11-3; d_gene: -; abundance: -; CDR3aa: CASSLERGRANTGELFF; CDR3nt: TGTGCCAGCAGCTTAGAGCGGGGAAGGGCGAACACCGGGGAGCTGTTTTTT
j_gene: TRBJ1-1; v_gene: TRBV19; d_gene: TRBD1; abundance: -; CDR3aa: CASSTPGRGTAFDTEAFF; CDR3nt: TGTGCCAGTAGTACCCCTGGTCGGGGGACAGCGTTCGACACTGAAGCTTTCTTT
j_gene: TRBJ2-1; v_gene: TRBV4-2; d_gene: TRBD1; abundance: -; CDR3aa: CVSSQELGQGSYNEQFF; CDR3nt: TGTGTCAGCAGCCAAGAGCTCGGACAGGGGTCGTACAATGAGCAGTTCTTC
j_gene: TRBJ1-3; v_gene: TRBV6-5; d_gene: -; abundance: many; CDR3aa: CASSYSSWDPSSGNTIYF; CDR3nt: TGTGCCAGCAGTTACTCGAGTTGGGACCCGAGCTCTGGAAACACCATATATTTT
j_gene: TRBJ1-4; v_gene: TRBV20-1; d_gene: -; abundance: -; CDR3aa: CSARELKEGIATNEKLFF; CDR3nt: TGCAGTGCTAGAGAGCTCAAGGAGGGCATCGCAACTAATGAAAAACTGTTTTTT
j_gene: TRBJ1-1; v_gene: TRBV7-3; d_gene: -; abundance: many; CDR3aa: CASSLKGGVGMNTEAFF; CDR3nt: TGTGCCAGCAGCTTAAAAGGGGGGGTCGGGATGAACACTGAAGCTTTCTTT
j_gene: TRBJ2-3; v_gene: TRBV9; d_gene: TRBD2; abundance: once; CDR3aa: CASRPERDARTDTQYF; CDR3nt: TGTGCCAGCAGGCCGGAGCGGGACGCCCGCACAGATACGCAGTATTTT
j_gene: TRBJ2-2; v_gene: TRBV7-9; d_gene: -; abundance: -; CDR3aa: CASSSPWRETGELFF; CDR3nt: TGTGCCAGCAGCTCCCCATGGAGGGAAACCGGGGAGCTGTTTTTT
j_gene: TRBJ1-1; v_gene: TRBV7-2; d_gene: -; abundance: many; CDR3aa: CASSSPPGDMNTEAFF; CDR3nt: TGTGCCAGCAGCTCCCCACCCGGAGACATGAACACTGAAGCTTTCTTT
j_gene: TRBJ2-4; v_gene: TRBV27; d_gene: -; abundance: once; CDR3aa: CASSSPPGAKNIQYF; CDR3nt: TGTGCCAGCAGTTCCCCCCCGGGGGCCAAAAACATTCAGTACTTC
j_gene: TRBJ2-7; v_gene: TRBV6-6; d_gene: -; abundance: -; CDR3aa: CASGETGSYEQYF; CDR3nt: TGTGCCAGTGGTGAGACAGGCTCCTACGAGCAGTACTTC
j_gene: TRBJ2-5; v_gene: TRBV10-3; d_gene: -; abundance: -; CDR3aa: CATQVSEYQETQYF; CDR3nt: TGTGCCACGCAAGTCAGCGAGTACCAAGAGACCCAGTACTTC
j_gene: TRBJ2-5; v_gene: TRBV4-1; d_gene: TRBD2; abundance: -; CDR3aa: CASSQGAGGLETQYF; CDR3nt: TGCGCCAGCAGCCAAGGAGCGGGGGGGCTCGAGACCCAGTACTTC
j_gene: TRBJ2-3; v_gene: TRBV24-1; d_gene: TRBD1; abundance: -; CDR3aa: CATSDPGTGDTDTQYF; CDR3nt: TGTGCCACCAGTGATCCCGGGACAGGGGACACAGATACGCAGTATTTT
j_gene: TRBJ1-1; v_gene: TRBV27; d_gene: -; abundance: -; CDR3aa: CASSLMPIVETEAFF; CDR3nt: TGTGCCAGCAGTTTAATGCCTATTGTCGAAACTGAAGCTTTCTTT
j_gene: TRBJ1-5; v_gene: TRBV6-6; d_gene: -; abundance: -; CDR3aa: CASSDQRDVGNQPQHF; CDR3nt: TGTGCCAGCAGTGATCAGAGGGATGTGGGCAATCAGCCCCAGCATTTT
j_gene: TRBJ2-1; v_gene: TRBV12-3/TRBV12-4; d_gene: -; abundance: few; CDR3aa: CASSFRGGHHNEQFF; CDR3nt: TGTGCCAGCAGTTTCCGCGGGGGACACCACAATGAGCAGTTCTTC
j_gene: TRBJ1-1; v_gene: TRBV4-1; d_gene: -; abundance: few; CDR3aa: CASSQNRLQRAEAFF; CDR3nt: TGCGCCAGCAGCCAAAACAGGCTCCAGAGGGCTGAAGCTTTCTTT
j_gene: TRBJ1-6; v_gene: TRBV15; d_gene: -; abundance: few; CDR3aa: CATSRSPVNSPLHF; CDR3nt: TGTGCCACCAGCAGAAGCCCAGTAAATTCACCCCTCCACTTT
j_gene: TRBJ2-1; v_gene: TRBV12-3/TRBV12-4; d_gene: TRBD1; abundance: few; CDR3aa: CASSETTGVGRYNEQFF; CDR3nt: TGTGCCAGCAGCGAGACTACAGGGGTAGGGAGATACAATGAGCAGTTCTTC
j_gene: TRBJ2-6; v_gene: TRBV15; d_gene: TRBD1; abundance: -; CDR3aa: CATSRFTGTGLLEANVLTF; CDR3nt: TGTGCCACCAGCAGATTCACCGGGACAGGCCTCCTGGAGGCCAACGTCCTGACTTTC
j_gene: TRBJ2-5; v_gene: TRBV12-3/TRBV12-4; d_gene: TRBD2; abundance: -; CDR3aa: CASSSTSGPQETQYF; CDR3nt: TGTGCCAGCAGTTCTACTAGCGGGCCTCAAGAGACCCAGTACTTC
j_gene: TRBJ2-2; v_gene: TRBV7-9; d_gene: TRBD1; abundance: few; CDR3aa: CASSNPGQVSGELFF; CDR3nt: TGTGCCAGCAGCAACCCCGGACAGGTTTCCGGGGAGCTGTTTTTT
j_gene: TRBJ2-2; v_gene: TRBV7-8; d_gene: -; abundance: many; CDR3aa: CASSSRGGPGELFF; CDR3nt: TGTGCCAGCAGCTCCAGGGGGGGCCCCGGGGAGCTGTTTTTT
j_gene: TRBJ2-5; v_gene: TRBV11-2; d_gene: -; abundance: few; CDR3aa: CASSDGQLRAYF; CDR3nt: TGTGCCAGCAGCGATGGACAGCTTCGGGCGTACTTC
j_gene: TRBJ2-2; v_gene: TRBV7-6; d_gene: -; abundance: many; CDR3aa: CASVNTGELFF; CDR3nt: TGTGCCAGCGTAAACACCGGGGAGCTGTTTTTT
j_gene: TRBJ2-7; v_gene: TRBV27; d_gene: TRBD1; abundance: few; CDR3aa: CASSTGGGDYEQYF; CDR3nt: TGTGCCAGCAGCACAGGGGGAGGCGACTACGAGCAGTACTTC
j_gene: TRBJ2-7; v_gene: TRBV10-2; d_gene: -; abundance: few; CDR3aa: CASSQGEQYF; CDR3nt: TGCGCCAGCAGTCAGGGTGAGCAGTACTTC
j_gene: TRBJ2-2; v_gene: TRBV27; d_gene: -; abundance: -; CDR3aa: CANKPGLDTGELFF; CDR3nt: TGTGCCAACAAGCCGGGACTCGACACCGGGGAGCTGTTTTTT
j_gene: TRBJ2-1; v_gene: TRBV10-3; d_gene: -; abundance: few; CDR3aa: CAISDEGGSSYNEQFF; CDR3nt: TGTGCCATCAGTGATGAGGGGGGGAGCTCCTACAATGAGCAGTTCTTC
j_gene: TRBJ2-2; v_gene: TRBV7-9; d_gene: -; abundance: -; CDR3aa: CADRVGELFF; CDR3nt: TGTGCAGACCGGGTCGGGGAGCTGTTTTTT
j_gene: TRBJ2-4; v_gene: TRBV19; d_gene: -; abundance: few; CDR3aa: CASSIVPLAKNIQYF; CDR3nt: TGTGCCAGTAGTATAGTCCCTCTCGCCAAAAACATTCAGTACTTC
j_gene: TRBJ2-1; v_gene: TRBV7-2; d_gene: -; abundance: many; CDR3aa: CASSRTPMGYNEQFF; CDR3nt: TGTGCCAGCAGCAGGACACCGATGGGCTACAATGAGCAGTTCTTC
j_gene: TRBJ1-4; v_gene: TRBV5-6; d_gene: TRBD1; abundance: few; CDR3aa: CASSPGQGSSLANEKLFF; CDR3nt: TGTGCCAGCAGCCCGGGACAGGGGAGCTCCTTGGCTAATGAAAAACTGTTTTTT
j_gene: TRBJ2-1; v_gene: TRBV2; d_gene: -; abundance: -; CDR3aa: CASSATGGYNEQFF; CDR3nt: TGTGCCAGCAGTGCAACCGGGGGCTACAATGAGCAGTTCTTC
j_gene: TRBJ2-5; v_gene: TRBV20-1; d_gene: TRBD2; abundance: -; CDR3aa: CSARGAASGEETQYF; CDR3nt: TGCAGTGCTAGGGGGGCAGCTAGCGGGGAAGAGACCCAGTACTTC
j_gene: TRBJ2-1; v_gene: TRBV27; d_gene: -; abundance: -; CDR3aa: CASSSGGHFEQFF; CDR3nt: TGTGCCAGCAGTTCCGGTGGACATTTTGAGCAGTTCTTC
j_gene: TRBJ2-1; v_gene: TRBV7-2; d_gene: -; abundance: many; CDR3aa: CASSLDRVEQFF; CDR3nt: TGTGCCAGCAGCTTAGACAGGGTTGAGCAGTTCTTC
j_gene: TRBJ2-6; v_gene: TRBV20-1; d_gene: -; abundance: -; CDR3aa: CSARDLGPSGANVLTF; CDR3nt: TGCAGTGCTAGAGATCTGGGGCCCTCTGGGGCCAACGTCCTGACTTTC
j_gene: TRBJ2-1; v_gene: TRBV6-1; d_gene: -; abundance: many; CDR3aa: CASNTRVEGLTYNEQFF; CDR3nt: TGTGCCAGCAACACAAGGGTGGAGGGGTTAACCTACAATGAGCAGTTCTTC
j_gene: TRBJ1-4; v_gene: TRBV12-3/TRBV12-4; d_gene: -; abundance: -; CDR3aa: CASSFLAGGSGWEKLFF; CDR3nt: -
j_gene: TRBJ1-1; v_gene: TRBV25-1; d_gene: -; abundance: once; CDR3aa: CASSQHTNTEAFF; CDR3nt: TGTGCCAGCAGTCAACATACGAACACTGAAGCTTTCTTT
j_gene: TRBJ2-5; v_gene: TRBV4-1; d_gene: -; abundance: -; CDR3aa: CASSQPGLPETQYF; CDR3nt: TGCGCCAGCAGCCAACCGGGACTCCCGGAGACCCAGTACTTC